This record covers a single T cell receptor (beta chain). What it binds is not known. The data were obtained in a study of shared clonotypes between healthy human individuals. Positive CCR7 selection of CD45RO-negative cells yielded the naive CD8 cells, and terminally differentiated effector memory CD45RA+ cells were excluded. Looked up from germline, CDR1 is SGDLS and CDR2 is YYNGEE. The CDR3 consists of 17 residues. The V and J ends lost 4 bases and 6 bases respectively, with 22 bases between them. Clones were sequenced by immunoSEQ multiplex PCR, and TCRdb holds only the in-frame ones, with some missing. The sample lists roughly 570,000 clones, roughly 98% occurring once. Regarding the study as a whole: Large sequencing depth failed to make sorted-subset sequencing complete, rarefaction showed.

This rearrangement joins TRBV9 to TRBJ1-4; no reliable D call. Sequencing input: naive CD8+ T cells sorted from blood. This receptor was obtained from a man younger than 45 in good health. The CDR3, as DNA: TGTGCCAGCAGCACCTCGCCATCGGAGGGCGGTTATGAAAAACTGTTTTTT. This sequence encodes CASSTSPSEGGYEKLFF. Together with reference TRBV9 and TRBJ1-4, the CDR3 gives the full variable domain: DSGVTQTPKHLITATGQRVTLRCSPRSGDLSVYWYQQSLDQGLQFLIQYYNGEERAKGNILERFSAQQFPDLHSELNLSSLELGDSALYFCASSTSPSEGGYEKLFFGSGTQLSVL.